The clone carrying this T cell receptor (beta chain) was found once. Its target is not known. Additional DNA sequences in this sample encode the identical CDR3. The entry originates in a study of Ad26.COV2.S vaccination and SARS-CoV-2 variants. Overall study findings and caveats: Measures of TCR breadth and depth may have fallen short of total T cell responses.

The V end lost 0 bases, the J end lost 1 base, and 4 bases lay between the germline ends. The CDR3 contains 14 residues. Per germline, CDR1 MGHRA and CDR2 YSYEKL. Sequencing used immunoSEQ multiplex PCR; TCRdb keeps in-frame clones, though not all of them. The sample contains roughly 400,000 clones, about nine tenths of which appear only once. Noted treatment: about 20 received Ad26.COV2.S at low or high dose, single or two shots; about 5 received placebo; per-sample allocation not given. After the first vaccine or placebo injection, samples were drawn on day 63. The sequenced sample was peripheral blood, obtained in a trial of Ad26.COV2.S vaccine versus placebo. The V gene is TRBV4-1, the J gene TRBJ1-5; D is undetermined. The source is a person between 18 and 65 years old who received the Ad26.COV2.S COVID-19 vaccine or a placebo. For the CDR3, the DNA is TGCGCCAGCAGCCAAGATCCCAGCAATCAGCCCCAGCATTTT. This sequence encodes CASSQDPSNQPQHF.